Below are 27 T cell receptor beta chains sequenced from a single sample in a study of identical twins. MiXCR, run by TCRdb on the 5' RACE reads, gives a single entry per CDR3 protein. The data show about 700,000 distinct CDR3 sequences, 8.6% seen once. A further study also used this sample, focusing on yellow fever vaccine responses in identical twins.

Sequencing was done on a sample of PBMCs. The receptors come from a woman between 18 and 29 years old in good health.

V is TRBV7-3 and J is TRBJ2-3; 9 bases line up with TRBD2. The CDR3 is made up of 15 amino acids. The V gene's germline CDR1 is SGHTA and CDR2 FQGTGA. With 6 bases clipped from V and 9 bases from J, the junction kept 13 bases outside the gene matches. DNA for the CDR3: TGTGCCAGCAGTATCAGCGGGGGGCCCGGTGAAACGCAGTATTTT. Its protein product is CASSISGGPGETQYF.

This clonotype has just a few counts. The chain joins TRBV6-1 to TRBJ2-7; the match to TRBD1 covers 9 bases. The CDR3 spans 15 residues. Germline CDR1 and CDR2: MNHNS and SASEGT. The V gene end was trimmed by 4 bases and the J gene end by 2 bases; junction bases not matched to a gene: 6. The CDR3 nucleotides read TGTGCCAGCAGTGCACAGGGGGCAAAGACCTACGAGCAGTACTTC. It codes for CASSAQGAKTYEQYF.

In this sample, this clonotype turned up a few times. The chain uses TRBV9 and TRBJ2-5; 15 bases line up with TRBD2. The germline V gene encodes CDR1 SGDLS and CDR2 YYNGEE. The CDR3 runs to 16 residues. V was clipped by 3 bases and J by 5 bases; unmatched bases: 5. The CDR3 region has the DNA TGTGCCAGCAGCGAGGGGACTAGCGGGGGGCACGAGACCCAGTACTTC. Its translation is CASSEGTSGGHETQYF.

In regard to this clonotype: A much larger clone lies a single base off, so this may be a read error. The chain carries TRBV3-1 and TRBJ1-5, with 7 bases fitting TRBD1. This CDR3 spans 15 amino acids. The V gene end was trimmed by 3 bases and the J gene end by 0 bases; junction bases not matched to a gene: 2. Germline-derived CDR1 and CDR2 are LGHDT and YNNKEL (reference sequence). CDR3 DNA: TGTGCCAGCAGCCAGACAGGGAATAGCAATCAGCCCCAGCATTTT. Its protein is CASSQTGNSNQPQHF. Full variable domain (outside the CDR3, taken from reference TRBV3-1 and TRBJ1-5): DTAVSQTPKYLVTQMGNDKSIKCEQNLGHDTMYWYKQDSKKFLKIMFSYNNKELIINETVPNRFSPKSPDKAHLNLHINSLELGDSAVYFCASSQTGNSNQPQHFGDGTRLSIL.

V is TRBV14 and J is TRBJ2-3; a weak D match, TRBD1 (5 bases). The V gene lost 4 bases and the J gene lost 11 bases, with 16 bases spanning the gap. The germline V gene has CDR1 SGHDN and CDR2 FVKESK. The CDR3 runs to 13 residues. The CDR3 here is CASSPHSTQGQYF. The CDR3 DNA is TGTGCCAGCAGCCCCCACAGCACGCAGGGGCAGTATTTT.

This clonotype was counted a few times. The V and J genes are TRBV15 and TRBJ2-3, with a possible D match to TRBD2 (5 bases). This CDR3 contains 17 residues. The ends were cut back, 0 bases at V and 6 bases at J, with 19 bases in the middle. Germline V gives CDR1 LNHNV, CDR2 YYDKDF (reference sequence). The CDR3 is CATSREGLEAARDTQYF. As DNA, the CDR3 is TGTGCCACCAGCAGAGAAGGGCTAGAAGCGGCACGGGATACGCAGTATTTT.

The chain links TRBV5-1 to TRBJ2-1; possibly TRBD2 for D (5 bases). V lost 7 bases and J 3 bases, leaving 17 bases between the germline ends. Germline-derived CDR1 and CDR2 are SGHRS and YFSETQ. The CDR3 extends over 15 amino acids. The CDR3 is CASFQMRASYNEQFF. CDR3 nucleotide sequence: TGCGCCAGCTTCCAAATGAGGGCCAGCTACAATGAGCAGTTCTTC.

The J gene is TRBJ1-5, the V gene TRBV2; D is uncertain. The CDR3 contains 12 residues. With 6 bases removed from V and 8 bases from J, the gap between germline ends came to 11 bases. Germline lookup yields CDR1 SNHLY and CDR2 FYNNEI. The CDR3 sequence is CASSESEKPQHF. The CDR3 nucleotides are TGTGCCAGCAGCGAATCCGAGAAGCCCCAGCATTTT.

CDR3 nucleotide sequence: TGTGCCAGCAGCTTCCGGGACGGAGATCAGCCCCAGCATTTT. It translates to CASSFRDGDQPQHF. The chain links TRBV5-5 to TRBJ1-5; a weak D match, TRBD1 (5 bases). Germline V CDR1 and CDR2: SGHKS, YYEKEE (reference sequence). The length of the CDR3 is 14 residues. V was trimmed by 2 bases and J by 5 bases, leaving 11 bases between them.

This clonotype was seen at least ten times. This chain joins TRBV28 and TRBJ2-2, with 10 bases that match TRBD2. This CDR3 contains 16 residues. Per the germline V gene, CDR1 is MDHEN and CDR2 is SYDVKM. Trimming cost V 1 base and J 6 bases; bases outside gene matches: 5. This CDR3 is CASSLSTSGTSGELFF. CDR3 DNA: TGTGCCAGCAGTTTATCTACTAGCGGGACCTCCGGGGAGCTGTTTTTT.

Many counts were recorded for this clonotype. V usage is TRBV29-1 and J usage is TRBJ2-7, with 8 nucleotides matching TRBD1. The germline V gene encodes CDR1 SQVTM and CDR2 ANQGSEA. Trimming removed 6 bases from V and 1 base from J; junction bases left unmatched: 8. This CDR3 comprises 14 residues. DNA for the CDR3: TGCAGCGTGGCCGGGACAGGCAATTCCTACGAGCAGTACTTC. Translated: CSVAGTGNSYEQYF.

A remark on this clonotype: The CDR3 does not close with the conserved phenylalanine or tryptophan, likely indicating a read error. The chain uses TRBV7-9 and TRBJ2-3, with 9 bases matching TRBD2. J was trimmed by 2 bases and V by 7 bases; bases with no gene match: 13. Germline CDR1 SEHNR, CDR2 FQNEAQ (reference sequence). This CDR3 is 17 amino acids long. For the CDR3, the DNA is TGTGCCAGCACAAAGTTGGCTAGCGGGGCCCTCACAGATACGCAGTATATT. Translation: CASTKLASGALTDTQYI.

Here the CDR3 DNA reads TGCAGTGCTAGAGACCTTTGGGGGGTCGACACAGATACGCAGTATTTT. It specifies CSARDLWGVDTDTQYF. The chain joins TRBV20-1 to TRBJ2-3; weak D call: TRBD2 (6 bases). V shed 0 bases and J shed 2 bases, with 15 bases lying between them. Germline V gene lookup returns CDR1 DFQATT and CDR2 SNEGSKA (reference sequence). The CDR3 covers 16 residues.

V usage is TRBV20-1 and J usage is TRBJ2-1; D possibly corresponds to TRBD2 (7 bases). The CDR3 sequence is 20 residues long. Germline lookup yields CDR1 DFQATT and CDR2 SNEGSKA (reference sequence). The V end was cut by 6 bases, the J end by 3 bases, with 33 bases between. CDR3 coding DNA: TGCAGTGCCGCAACCGCCCTTTTCCGGGGGGCTCCTACCCGCTACAATGAGCAGTTCTTC. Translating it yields CSAATALFRGAPTRYNEQFF.

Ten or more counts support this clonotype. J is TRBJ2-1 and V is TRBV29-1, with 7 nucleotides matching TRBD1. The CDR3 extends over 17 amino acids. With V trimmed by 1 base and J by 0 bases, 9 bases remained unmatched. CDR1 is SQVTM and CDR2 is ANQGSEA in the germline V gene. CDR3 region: CSVEVGLGGYSYNEQFF. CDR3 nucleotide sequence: TGCAGCGTTGAAGTAGGGCTAGGGGGCTACTCCTACAATGAGCAGTTCTTC.

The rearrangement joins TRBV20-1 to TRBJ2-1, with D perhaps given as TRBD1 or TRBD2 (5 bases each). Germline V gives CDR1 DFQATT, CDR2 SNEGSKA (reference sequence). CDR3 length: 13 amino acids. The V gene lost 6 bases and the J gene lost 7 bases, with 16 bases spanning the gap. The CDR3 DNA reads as TGCAGTGCCTCGGGACCCCCAGGGAATGAGCAGTTCTTC. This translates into CSASGPPGNEQFF.

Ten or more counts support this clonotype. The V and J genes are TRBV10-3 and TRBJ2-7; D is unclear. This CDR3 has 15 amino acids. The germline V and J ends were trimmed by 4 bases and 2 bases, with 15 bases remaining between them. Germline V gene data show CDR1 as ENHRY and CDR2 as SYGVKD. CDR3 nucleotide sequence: TGTGCCATCAGTGTTTCCGTGTCGAATCCCTACGAGCAGTACTTC. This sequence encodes CAISVSVSNPYEQYF.

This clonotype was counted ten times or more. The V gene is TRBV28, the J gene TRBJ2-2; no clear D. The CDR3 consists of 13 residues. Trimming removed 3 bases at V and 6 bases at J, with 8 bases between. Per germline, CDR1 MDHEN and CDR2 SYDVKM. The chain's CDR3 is CASSFLGPGELFF. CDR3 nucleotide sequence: TGTGCCAGCAGTTTTTTAGGGCCCGGGGAGCTGTTTTTT.

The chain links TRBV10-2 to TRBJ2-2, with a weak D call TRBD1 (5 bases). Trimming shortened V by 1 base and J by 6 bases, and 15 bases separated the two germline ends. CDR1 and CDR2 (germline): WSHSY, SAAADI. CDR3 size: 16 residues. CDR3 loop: CASSEYPREPSGELFF. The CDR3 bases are TGCGCCAGCAGTGAGTACCCCAGGGAACCATCCGGGGAGCTGTTTTTT.

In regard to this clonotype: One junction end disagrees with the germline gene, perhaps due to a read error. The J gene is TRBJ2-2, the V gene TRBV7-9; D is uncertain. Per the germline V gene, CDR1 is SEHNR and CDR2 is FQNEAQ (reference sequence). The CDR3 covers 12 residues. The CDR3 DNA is TGTGCCAGCAGGTCGCTCACCAGGGAGCTGTTTTTT. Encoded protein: CASRSLTRELFF.

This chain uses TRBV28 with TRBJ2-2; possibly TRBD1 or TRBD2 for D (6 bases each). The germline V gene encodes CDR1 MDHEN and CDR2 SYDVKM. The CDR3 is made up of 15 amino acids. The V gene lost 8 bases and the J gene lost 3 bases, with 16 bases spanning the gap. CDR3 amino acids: CASVGGTLDTGELFF. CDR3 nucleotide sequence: TGTGCCAGCGTAGGCGGGACACTAGACACCGGGGAGCTGTTTTTT.

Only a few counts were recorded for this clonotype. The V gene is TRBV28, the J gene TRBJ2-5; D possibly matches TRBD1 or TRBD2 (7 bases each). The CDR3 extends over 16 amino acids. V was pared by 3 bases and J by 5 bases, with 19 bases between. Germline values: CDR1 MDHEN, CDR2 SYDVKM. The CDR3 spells CASSFGAGGGQETQYF. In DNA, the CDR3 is TGTGCCAGCAGTTTTGGCGCAGGGGGGGGCCAGGAGACCCAGTACTTC.

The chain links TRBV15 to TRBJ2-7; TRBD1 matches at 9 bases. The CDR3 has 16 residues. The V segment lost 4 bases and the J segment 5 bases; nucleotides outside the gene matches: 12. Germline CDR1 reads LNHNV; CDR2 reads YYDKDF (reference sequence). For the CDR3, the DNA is TGTGCCACCAGCAAGCAAGGTGGACAGGGGATCCACGAGCAGTACTTC. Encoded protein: CATSKQGGQGIHEQYF.

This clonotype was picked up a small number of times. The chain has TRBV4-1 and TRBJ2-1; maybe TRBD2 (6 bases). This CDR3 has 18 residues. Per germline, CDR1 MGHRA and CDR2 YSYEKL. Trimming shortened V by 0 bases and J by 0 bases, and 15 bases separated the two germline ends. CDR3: CASSQEPSTSSSYNEQFF. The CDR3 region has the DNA TGCGCCAGCAGCCAAGAACCCTCCACTAGCTCCTCCTACAATGAGCAGTTCTTC.

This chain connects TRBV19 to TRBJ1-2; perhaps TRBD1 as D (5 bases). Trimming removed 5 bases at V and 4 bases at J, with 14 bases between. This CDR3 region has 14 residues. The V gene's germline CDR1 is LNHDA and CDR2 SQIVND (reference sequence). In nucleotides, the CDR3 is TGTGCCAGTAGTGATGACGCGGGGGGCTATGGCTACACCTTC. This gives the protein CASSDDAGGYGYTF.

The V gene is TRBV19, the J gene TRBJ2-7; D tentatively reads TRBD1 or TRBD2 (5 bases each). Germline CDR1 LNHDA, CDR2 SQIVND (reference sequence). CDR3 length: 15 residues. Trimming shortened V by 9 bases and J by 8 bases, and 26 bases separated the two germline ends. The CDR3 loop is CASDGGAGTVVKQYF. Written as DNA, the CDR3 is TGTGCCAGCGATGGGGGAGCAGGGACCGTCGTAAAGCAGTACTTC.

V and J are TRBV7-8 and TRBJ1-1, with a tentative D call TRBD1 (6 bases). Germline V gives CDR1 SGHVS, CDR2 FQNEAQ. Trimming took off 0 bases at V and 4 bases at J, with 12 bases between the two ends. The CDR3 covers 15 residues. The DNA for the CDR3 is TGTGCCAGCAGCTTAGCCGCAGGGGAGGGCACTGAAGCTTTCTTT. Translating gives CASSLAAGEGTEAFF.